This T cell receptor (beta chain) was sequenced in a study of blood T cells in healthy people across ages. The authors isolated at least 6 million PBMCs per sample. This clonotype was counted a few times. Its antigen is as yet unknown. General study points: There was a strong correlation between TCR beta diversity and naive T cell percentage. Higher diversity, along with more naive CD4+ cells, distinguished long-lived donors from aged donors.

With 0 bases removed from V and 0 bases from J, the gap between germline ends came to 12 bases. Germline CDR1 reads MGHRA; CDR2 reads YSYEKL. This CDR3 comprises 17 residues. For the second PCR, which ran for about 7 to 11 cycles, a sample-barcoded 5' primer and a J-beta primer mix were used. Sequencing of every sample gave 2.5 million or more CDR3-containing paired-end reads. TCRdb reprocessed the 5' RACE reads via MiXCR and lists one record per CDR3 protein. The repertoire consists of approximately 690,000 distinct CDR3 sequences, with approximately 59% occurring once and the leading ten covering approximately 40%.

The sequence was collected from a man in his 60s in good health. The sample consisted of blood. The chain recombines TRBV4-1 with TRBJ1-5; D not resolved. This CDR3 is CASSQEAAIISNQPQHF. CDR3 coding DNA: TGCGCCAGCAGCCAAGAGGCAGCAATAATTAGCAATCAGCCCCAGCATTTT.